The entry below gives a single T cell receptor beta chain sequence along with its context. Its antigen is not yet known. No much larger clone exists at a distance of one base, and base qualities are not known. This sample was included in a study of OX40 agonist ivuxolimab in advanced cancers. General notes on the study: The costimulatory receptor OX40 (CD134) was targeted by ivuxolimab, a fully human IgG2 agonistic monoclonal antibody. Intravenous ivuxolimab was administered to patients every 2 weeks at six dose levels: 0.01, 0.1, 0.3, 1.5, 3 and 10 mg/kg. Of the 50 to 55 patients in dose escalation, about 20 had hepatocellular carcinoma, some 15 had melanoma, 9 had renal cell carcinoma and 9 had head and neck cancer. A male proportion of around 81% and a mean age of approximately 55 years, ranging from 23 to 79, were recorded for the dose-escalation cohort. Patients were allowed to have had prior anti-PD-1, anti-PD-L1 or anti-CTLA-4 therapy, and roughly two fifths of the dose-escalation patients had been treated with checkpoint inhibitors. Partial responses were achieved by three dose-escalation patients, of whom one had hepatocellular carcinoma and two had cutaneous melanoma. Peripheral TCRbeta sequencing was intended to test whether TCR sequence diversity was altered and clonal T-cell expansion was caused by ivuxolimab. The paper reports the monotherapy dose-escalation portion (N = 52 patients) of the phase I ivuxolimab trial. What the study reported, not specific to this receptor: Low levels of normalized T-cell clonal expansion were also shown by some nonresponding patients. In the 0.1-3.0 mg/kg groups, partial responders were among the patients with the lowest normalized peripheral clonal expansion, particularly in CD8+ T cells. After ivuxolimab, CD8+ T cells had more expanded clones than CD4+ T cells on average. At doses of 0.1 to 3.0 mg/kg, clonal expansion of both CD4+ and CD8+ blood T cells was observed from baseline to week 6. Which antigens the clonally expanded peripheral T cells were specific for was not determined.

Between the V and J ends, shortened by 8 bases and 5 bases respectively, the junction contains 12 bases. The germline V gene gives CDR1 as MDHEN and CDR2 as SYDVKM. The CDR3, cysteine through phenylalanine, is 12 amino acids long. Just the 36-base CDR3 DNA is kept, in frame starting at base 1. For sequencing of the TCRbeta CDR3 region, genomic DNA was extracted from the sorted cells. TCRbeta CDR3 regions were sequenced using the immunoSEQ Assay. TCRdb mirrors the immuneACCESS table, restricted to in-frame sequences. Some clones are absent from its copies; in checked studies, under half trace to an unresolved V gene, and the reason for the others is unknown. Across this sample there are 60,000 or so clones, with around four fifths seen only once. Clones ranked in the top ten supply less than 4% of the sample. The trial excluded patients who had a history of autoimmune disease or were on systemic immunosuppression. Peripheral blood for TCR sequencing was collected from all dose cohorts at baseline, on cycle 4 day 1, and on cycle 7 day 1. Samples were obtained from an open-label, multicenter, first-in-human phase I dose-escalation trial of ivuxolimab. Adults with locally advanced or metastatic melanoma, renal cell, hepatocellular, or head and neck squamous cell carcinoma were enrolled in the trial. Before TCR sequencing, CD4+ and CD8+ T cells were separately sorted from peripheral blood.

The clonotype was recovered from an adult with an advanced solid tumor such as melanoma, head and neck, liver or kidney cancer. The sample here was CD4+ or CD8+ T cells sorted from blood, taken in a trial of the OX40 agonist ivuxolimab. The sequence links TRBV28 to TRBJ2-5; 5 matching bases give a weak D call of TRBD2. The CDR3 region reads CASGGPYETQYF. The nucleotide sequence reads as follows: TGTGCCAGCGGCGGGCCTTACGAGACCCAGTACTTC.